This TCR beta chain was documented in a study of PD-1 blockade in classical Hodgkin lymphoma. Time point: cycle 4 day 1 (C4D1), after about 6 weeks of nivolumab. Following autologous stem cell transplantation, relapse occurred in every patient, and exposure to brentuximab vedotin varied. Measured with immunoSEQ multiplex PCR; TCRdb has only the in-frame clones, and not every one. In the table there are 100,000 to 120,000 clones, approximately 89% of which are singletons. Specimen: peripheral blood mononuclear cells (PBMCs), collected before the fourth cycle of nivolumab. This sequence was found in a human donor with classical Hodgkin lymphoma.

The CDR3 DNA is TGTGCCAGCAGCGTAGATGAGGAGGCAGGGAACACTGAAGCTTTCTTT. This sequence encodes CASSVDEEAGNTEAFF. The chain carries TRBV9 and TRBJ1-1; D remains ambiguous. V was cut by 0 bases and J by 1 base, with 13 bases left in between. The CDR3 is made up of 16 amino acids. CDR1 and CDR2 from the germline V gene are SGDLS and YYNGEE.